The 16 T cell receptor beta chains reported below all come from one sample, sequenced in a study of blood T cell repertoires in COVID-19. Sequencing was performed with immunoSEQ multiplex PCR; in TCRdb, only in-frame clones are kept and a portion is missing. The sample has more than 300,000 clones, 80% to 95% seen once; the top ten hold about 18%. Sequencing was performed on PBMCs or T cells enriched from blood (not recorded which). The receptors here all came from a woman under 40 who had recovered from COVID-19.

This rearrangement joins TRBV20-1 to TRBJ2-7, with 8 bases that match TRBD1. The CDR3 sequence is 14 residues long. Germline V gene data show CDR1 as DFQATT and CDR2 as SNEGSKA (reference sequence). V was pared by 3 bases and J by 5 bases, with 9 bases of the junction left unmatched. CDR3 loop: CSASGDRSVHEQYF. CDR3 nucleotides: TGCAGTGCTAGTGGGGACAGGTCGGTCCACGAGCAGTACTTC.

In this sample, this clone turned up a few times. The V and J genes are TRBV7-2 and TRBJ2-7; TRBD2 matches at 8 bases. V was clipped by 4 bases and J by 3 bases; unmatched bases: 14. From germline, CDR1 is SGHTA and CDR2 FQGNSA. The CDR3 runs to 17 residues. In DNA form, the CDR3 reads TGTGCCAGCAGCTCAACTTATAGTAGCGGGACTTTCTACGAGCAGTACTTC. Translated: CASSSTYSSGTFYEQYF.

The V and J genes are TRBV7-3 and TRBJ2-3; 7 bases are shared with TRBD2. The junction had 9 bases not matched to a gene; V was cut back by 3 bases and J by 6 bases. Germline values: CDR1 SGHTA, CDR2 FQGTGA. This CDR3 region has 15 residues. CDR3 region: CASSFNGGSWDTQYF. Here the CDR3 DNA reads TGTGCCAGCAGCTTTAATGGCGGGAGTTGGGATACGCAGTATTTT.

The V and J genes are TRBV12-5 and TRBJ2-7, with 15 bases fitting TRBD2. The CDR3 totals 20 residues. Germline V gene data show CDR1 as LGHNT and CDR2 as FRNRAP. The V and J ends lost 5 bases and 2 bases, in that order; junction bases with no gene match: 16. The CDR3 DNA sequence: TGTGCTAGTGGTCAAACTTCCGGGACTAGCGGGAGGAGACCCCCCTACGAGCAGTACTTC. This encodes CASGQTSGTSGRRPPYEQYF.

V usage is TRBV19 and J usage is TRBJ2-7, with 9 bases identical to TRBD1. With V trimmed by 2 bases and J by 5 bases, 10 bases remained unmatched. This CDR3 is built from 16 residues. In germline, CDR1 is LNHDA, CDR2 SQIVND (reference sequence). In DNA form, the CDR3 reads TGTGCCAGTAGTATAAAACAGGGGACAGGGTGGGACGAGCAGTACTTC. Its translation: CASSIKQGTGWDEQYF.

V gene TRBV12-3 or TRBV12-4 combines with J gene TRBJ1-1; tentatively, D is TRBD1 (5 bases). The CDR3 runs 13 residues. The germline V and J ends were trimmed by 6 bases and 3 bases, with 11 bases remaining between them. The CDR3 sequence: CASRERGDTEAFF. CDR3 sequence (DNA): TGTGCCAGCAGAGAAAGGGGCGACACTGAAGCTTTCTTT.

V is TRBV7-9 and J is TRBJ1-3; 9 bases agree with TRBD1. V gave up 3 bases and J gave up 4 bases; unmatched junction bases: 10. The CDR3 runs 17 residues. Germline V CDR1 and CDR2: SEHNR, FQNEAQ (reference sequence). CDR3 nucleotide sequence: TGTGCCAGCAGCTTTTCCGGGACAGGGTCTCGGGGAAACACCATATATTTT. Amino acid sequence: CASSFSGTGSRGNTIYF.

The chain joins TRBV6-6 to TRBJ1-6; 7 bases are shared with TRBD1. Looked up from germline, CDR1 is MNHNY and CDR2 is SVGAGI (reference sequence). The length of the CDR3 is 22 residues. The V and J ends lost 5 bases and 10 bases, in that order; junction bases with no gene match: 32. The CDR3 DNA sequence: TGTGCCAGCAGTCCGACAGGGAAATTTCTGAGTGGTCCACAATCTTTGGGGTCACCCCTCCACTTT. Translated: CASSPTGKFLSGPQSLGSPLHF.

This chain uses TRBV4-3 with TRBJ1-1; D perhaps matches TRBD1 (6 bases). Trimming stripped 0 bases from V and 1 base from J, with 18 bases between. Germline assignment: CDR1 LGHNA and CDR2 YSLEER. This CDR3 spans 18 amino acids. For the CDR3, the DNA is TGCGCCAGCAGCCAAGAGGTCAGGGGCTGGGAATGGAACACTGAAGCTTTCTTT. Translating gives CASSQEVRGWEWNTEAFF.

The rearrangement uses TRBV2 and TRBJ2-2, with D possibly being TRBD2 (6 bases). Germline V gene sequence: CDR1 SNHLY, CDR2 FYNNEI. V was shortened by 7 bases and J by 4 bases, with 13 bases between the two germline ends. The CDR3 has 14 residues. CDR3 residues: CASKGQGGTGELFF. As DNA, the CDR3 is TGTGCCAGCAAGGGGCAGGGAGGCACCGGGGAGCTGTTTTTT. The entire variable domain, with the rest obtained from reference TRBV2 and TRBJ2-2, is as follows: EPEVTQTPSHQVTQMGQEVILRCVPISNHLYFYWYRQILGQKVEFLVSFYNNEISEKSEIFDDQFSVERPDGSNFTLKIRSTKLEDSAMYFCASKGQGGTGELFFGEGSRLTVL.

This sequence joins TRBV7-9 and TRBJ2-1; TRBD2 might be the D (6 bases). V lost 1 base and J lost 5, with 9 bases in between. The CDR3 length is 14 residues. Germline values: CDR1 SEHNR, CDR2 FQNEAQ (reference sequence). CDR3 loop: CASSLVGLHNEQFF. CDR3 DNA sequence: TGTGCCAGCAGCTTAGTGGGACTCCACAATGAGCAGTTCTTC.

The genes are TRBV7-9 and TRBJ2-1; D is ambiguous. The germline V gene encodes CDR1 SEHNR and CDR2 FQNEAQ (reference sequence). Between the trimmed V and J ends, which lost 5 bases and 0 bases, there was a span of 8 bases. This CDR3 has 14 amino acids. For the CDR3, the DNA is TGTGCCAGCAGCCGAATACTCTCCTACAATGAGCAGTTCTTC. This sequence encodes CASSRILSYNEQFF.

The chain combines TRBV11-1 with TRBJ2-7; a weak D match, TRBD2 (6 bases). V was cut by 0 bases and J by 3 bases, with 9 bases left in between. CDR3 length: 14 amino acids. Germline V gene data show CDR1 as SGHAT and CDR2 as FQDESV (reference sequence). CDR3 bases: TGTGCCAGCAGCTTAGCGGGGCGGGACTACGAGCAGTACTTC. Amino acid sequence: CASSLAGRDYEQYF. The complete variable domain, with remaining parts taken from reference TRBV11-1 and TRBJ2-7, reads EAEVAQSPRYKITEKSQAVAFWCDPISGHATLYWYRQILGQGPELLVQFQDESVVDDSQLPKDRFSAERLKGVDSTLKIQPAELGDSAMYLCASSLAGRDYEQYFGPGTRLTVT.

V gene TRBV18 combines with J gene TRBJ2-7; 7 nucleotides align to TRBD1. Trimming cost V 4 bases and J 2 bases; bases outside gene matches: 8. The CDR3 covers 15 residues. Looked up from germline, CDR1 is KGHSH and CDR2 is LQKENI. The DNA for the CDR3 is TGTGCCAGCTCACTGTTAGGGGGCATCGCCTACGAGCAGTACTTC. It codes for CASSLLGGIAYEQYF.

J is TRBJ1-1 and V is TRBV28, with 8 bases aligning to TRBD1. CDR1 and CDR2 (germline): MDHEN, SYDVKM. This CDR3 has 16 residues. V trimming: 5 bases; J trimming: 5 bases; junction bases outside the gene matches: 13. The CDR3 DNA sequence: TGTGCCAGCAGTAAAAACAGGGGGGGGTCTTCAACTGAAGCTTTCTTT. This sequence encodes CASSKNRGGSSTEAFF.

The chain recombines TRBV4-1 with TRBJ2-6; a possible D gene is TRBD1 (5 bases). Germline V gives CDR1 MGHRA, CDR2 YSYEKL. The V end lost 0 bases, the J end lost 0 bases, and 12 bases lay between the germline ends. The CDR3 consists of 18 residues. The CDR3 loop reads CASSQDAGFPSGANVLTF. The DNA of the CDR3 is TGCGCCAGCAGCCAAGATGCAGGGTTCCCCTCTGGGGCCAACGTCCTGACTTTC.